Below, one TCR beta chain is given with its context. Its antigen is still unknown. The sample contains more than one DNA sequence encoding this CDR3. Germline-derived CDR1 and CDR2 are SGHRS and YFSETQ. V was clipped by 0 bases and J by 2 bases, with 11 bases between them. The CDR3 totals 15 residues. The data originate from a study of cytomegalovirus exposure and HLA in healthy donors. Study-wide findings and caveats: Most of the TCR beta V segments (in an earlier analysis) were productive either about 87% or about 30% of the time.

The PCR made use of 60 Vbeta and 13 Jbeta primers. Assay used: immunoSEQ multiplex PCR; TCRdb lists only in-frame clones, some missing. The sample has 130,000 to 150,000 clones; just under 85% are singletons. The chain has TRBV5-1 and TRBJ2-5, with D tentatively TRBD2 (6 bases). Sequencing input: PBMCs. The TCR originated in a man aged 35 to 55 in good health and CMV-seropositive. CDR3 sequence reads: CASSLGQGGQETQYF. The CDR3 DNA sequence: TGCGCCAGCAGCTTGGGGCAGGGAGGACAAGAGACCCAGTACTTC.